Following are 13 T cell receptor beta chains from one sample sequenced in a study of T cells in Graves' hyperthyroidism and ophthalmopathy. The TCR beta CDR3 regions underwent amplification using RNA transcripts as the source. In the first-round RT-PCR of the TCR CDR3, the HTBI primer set was used. Each CDR3 protein is one row after TCRdb ran MiXCR on the multiplex PCR reads. The sample has over 250,000 distinct CDR3 sequences, approximately 15% seen once; the top ten hold around 55%. The specimen was blood. Source of these receptors: a woman aged 55-69 years with Graves' ophthalmopathy.

The chain combines TRBV12-3 or TRBV12-4 with TRBJ1-1; tentative D call: TRBD1 (5 bases). The CDR3 extends over 14 amino acids. Trimming stripped 3 bases from V and 10 bases from J, with 18 bases between. The CDR3, as DNA: TGTGCCAGCAGTTTGGGCCTCCGGGACTCAGCAGCTTTCTTT. Protein: CASSLGLRDSAAFF.

This clonotype was detected ten times or more. This rearrangement joins TRBV11-2 to TRBJ2-5; D assignment may be TRBD1 or TRBD2 (6 bases each). Germline assignment: CDR1 SGHAT and CDR2 FQNNGV. Trimming removed 0 bases at V and 7 bases at J, with 9 bases between. This CDR3 spans 13 amino acids. This CDR3 reads CASSLEGGGTQYF. CDR3 DNA sequence: TGTGCCAGCAGCTTAGAGGGGGGCGGGACCCAGTACTTC. Together with reference TRBV11-2 and TRBJ2-5, the CDR3 gives the full variable domain: EAGVAQSPRYKIIEKRQSVAFWCNPISGHATLYWYQQILGQGPKLLIQFQNNGVVDDSQLPKDRFSAERLKGVDSTLKIQPAKLEDSAVYLCASSLEGGGTQYFGPGTRLLVL.

V gene TRBV9 combines with J gene TRBJ2-5, with a tentative D call TRBD2 (7 bases). Per germline, CDR1 SGDLS and CDR2 YYNGEE. The CDR3 covers 15 residues. V was cut by 5 bases and J by 4 bases, with 18 bases left in between. This CDR3 reads CASSRRGGRGETQYF. CDR3 sequence (DNA): TGTGCCAGCAGTCGTAGGGGGGGCAGGGGAGAGACCCAGTACTTC.

This clonotype showed up many times. The chain is built from TRBV5-6 and TRBJ1-1; D uncertain. Deletions cut 4 bases from V and 7 bases from J, with 11 bases between. Per the germline V gene, CDR1 is SGHDT and CDR2 is YYEEEE. The CDR3 sequence is 12 residues long. CDR3 in amino acids: CASSVISYEAFF. CDR3 nucleotides: TGTGCCAGCAGCGTCATCAGTTATGAAGCTTTCTTT. The full variable domain, with the rest looked up from reference TRBV5-6 and TRBJ1-1, is DAGVTQSPTHLIKTRGQQVTLRCSPKSGHDTVSWYQQALGQGPQFIFQYYEEEERQRGNFPDRFSGHQFPNYSSELNVNALLLGDSALYLCASSVISYEAFFGQGTRLTVV.

Turning to this clonotype: This sequence may be a read error, since a much larger clone differs from it by one base. V is TRBV27 and J is TRBJ1-2, with no clear D. Trimming took off 7 bases at V and 0 bases at J, with 9 bases between the two ends. CDR1 and CDR2 from the germline V gene are MNHEY and SMNVEV (reference sequence). The CDR3 runs to 13 residues. The CDR3 spells CASKEDANYGYTF. In DNA form, the CDR3 reads TGTGCCAGCAAAGAGGATGCTAACTATGGCTACACCTTC.

This clonotype was detected many times. The rearrangement links TRBV7-9 to TRBJ1-1; D gene unclear. CDR1 is SEHNR and CDR2 is FQNEAQ in the germline V gene (reference sequence). The CDR3 is 13 residues long. Trimming stripped 2 bases from V and 5 bases from J, with 9 bases between. DNA of the CDR3: TGTGCCAGCAGCTTATCTTCCGGAACTGAAGCTTTCTTT. It specifies CASSLSSGTEAFF.

The chain has TRBV2 and TRBJ1-2; D uncertain. Looked up from germline, CDR1 is SNHLY and CDR2 is FYNNEI. V was clipped by 7 bases and J by 5 bases, with 11 bases between them. The CDR3 is made up of 12 amino acids. The CDR3 DNA reads TGTGCCAGCAAGGACCCCGGGTATGGCTACACCTTC. Translating it yields CASKDPGYGYTF.

This clonotype was seen ten or more times. The chain links TRBV20-1 to TRBJ2-3; TRBD2 matches at 13 bases. CDR3 length equals 16 residues. CDR1 DFQATT and CDR2 SNEGSKA come from the germline V gene (reference sequence). Trimming took 6 bases from V and 1 from J; bases not matched to a gene: 7. DNA of the CDR3: TGCAGTGCCCCAGGGGGGACTAGCGGGGGCACAGATACGCAGTATTTT. This translates into CSAPGGTSGGTDTQYF.

This clonotype was counted many times. This chain links TRBV7-9 with TRBJ2-7, with 10 bases matching TRBD2. V dropped 2 bases and J dropped 4; count of bases not matched to a gene: 2. Germline CDR1 is SEHNR and CDR2 is FQNEAQ (reference sequence). This CDR3 spans 14 amino acids. The CDR3 region is CASSLLAGVYEQYF. As DNA, the CDR3 is TGTGCCAGCAGCTTACTAGCGGGAGTTTACGAGCAGTACTTC.

This clonotype was detected ten times or more. The chain is built from TRBV28 and TRBJ1-1; 8 bases fit TRBD1. From germline, CDR1 is MDHEN and CDR2 SYDVKM. The V segment lost 5 bases and the J segment 5 bases; nucleotides outside the gene matches: 13. The CDR3 extends over 16 amino acids. CDR3 in DNA: TGTGCCAGCAGTCGTCCCCCACAGGGGGTAGGGACTGAAGCTTTCTTT. It is translated as CASSRPPQGVGTEAFF.

This clonotype appeared many times. This chain uses TRBV11-2 with TRBJ1-2, with 8 positions matching TRBD1. The CDR3 sequence is 15 residues long. With V trimmed by 5 bases and J by 8 bases, 13 bases remained unmatched. Germline CDR1 reads SGHAT; CDR2 reads FQNNGV. CDR3 in amino acids: CASSLNQGAQIGYTF. As DNA, the CDR3 is TGTGCCAGCAGCCTAAACCAGGGGGCGCAGATAGGCTACACCTTC.

This chain joins TRBV19 and TRBJ2-5, with D perhaps given as TRBD1 or TRBD2 (5 bases each). The V gene lost 3 bases and the J gene lost 5 bases, with 10 bases spanning the gap. The CDR3 sequence is 13 residues long. Germline V gene sequence: CDR1 LNHDA, CDR2 SQIVND (reference sequence). CDR3 residues: CASSIDGTETQYF. The CDR3, as DNA: TGTGCCAGTAGTATCGACGGGACGGAGACCCAGTACTTC.

In its sample, this clonotype was seen many times. The chain joins TRBV9 to TRBJ1-1; D is undetermined. V was clipped by 0 bases and J by 5 bases, with 14 bases between them. The CDR3 spans 15 residues. In germline, CDR1 is SGDLS, CDR2 YYNGEE. CDR3 region: CASSVGPDPGTEAFF. Here the CDR3 DNA reads TGTGCCAGCAGCGTAGGTCCAGATCCGGGAACTGAAGCTTTCTTT.